This is a list of T cell receptor beta chains from one sample in a study of OX40 agonist ivuxolimab in advanced cancers. The assay was immunoSEQ multiplex PCR, and TCRdb's table has in-frame clones only and misses some. The sample lists 45,000 or so clones; around nine tenths were seen once. Sequencing used CD4+ or CD8+ T cells sorted from blood, obtained in a trial of the OX40 agonist ivuxolimab. These receptor sequences come from an adult with an advanced solid tumor such as melanoma, head and neck, liver or kidney cancer. Each CDR3 is given without its conserved first and last residue. Fields, in order: CDR3 protein, V gene.

CDR3aa: ASRGSGSGETQY; v_gene: TRBV6-5
CDR3aa: ASSLERGPYGYT; v_gene: TRBV5-4
CDR3aa: ASSDGSNQPQH; v_gene: TRBV6-5
CDR3aa: ASTGRRFNEQF; v_gene: TRBV27
CDR3aa: ASSLGTSSYEQY; v_gene: TRBV4-1
CDR3aa: ASSLGPPYEQY; v_gene: TRBV11-2
CDR3aa: ASSLVSVYTEAF; v_gene: TRBV5-8
CDR3aa: ASSHSYEQY; v_gene: TRBV6-5
CDR3aa: ASSSSSYEQY; v_gene: TRBV5-4
CDR3aa: ASSLQRTGGNSPLH; v_gene: TRBV27
CDR3aa: ASSQDPTGTNLDNEQF; v_gene: TRBV4-3
CDR3aa: ASTTDRVRNEQF; v_gene: TRBV6-1
CDR3aa: AYRAYTEAF; v_gene: TRBV30
CDR3aa: ASSLNFEYGYT; v_gene: TRBV6-5
CDR3aa: ASSDSGANVLT; v_gene: TRBV6-5
CDR3aa: ASSPGGRGAYNEQF; v_gene: TRBV19
CDR3aa: ASSLGPEAF; v_gene: TRBV5-1
CDR3aa: ASSAPSEGRYGYT; v_gene: TRBV6-5
CDR3aa: ASSRTSGRTIRQETQY; v_gene: TRBV28
CDR3aa: ASSPTGGTTIEAF; v_gene: TRBV18
CDR3aa: ASSLGELF; v_gene: TRBV7-8
CDR3aa: ASSLGDSQPQH; v_gene: TRBV9
CDR3aa: SVGTGHPSYNEQF; v_gene: TRBV29-1
CDR3aa: ASSSETTGGDEQF; v_gene: TRBV5-8
CDR3aa: AWSRKGDRGRGSPLH; v_gene: TRBV30
CDR3aa: ASSLASGRNTQY; v_gene: TRBV27
CDR3aa: ASSLRGGLTYNEQF; v_gene: TRBV2
CDR3aa: ASSPLTGPTNEKLF; v_gene: TRBV9
CDR3aa: ASSPEGDTQY; v_gene: TRBV5-1
CDR3aa: ASSDFEFSGYT; v_gene: TRBV2
CDR3aa: ASSQDRHSNYGYT; v_gene: TRBV4-1
CDR3aa: ASLDQDRYEQY; v_gene: TRBV2
CDR3aa: TSPPNLSGNTIY; v_gene: TRBV1
CDR3aa: ASSPRRQGPNTEAF; v_gene: TRBV11-2
CDR3aa: ASSPSGALYNEQF; v_gene: TRBV9
CDR3aa: ASSVDNSFQF; v_gene: TRBV9
CDR3aa: ASSSRTENTEAF; v_gene: TRBV13
CDR3aa: ASRTGWDIQY; v_gene: TRBV27
CDR3aa: ASRGAGLYEQY; v_gene: TRBV27
CDR3aa: ASSSTRGHEQY; v_gene: TRBV5-4
CDR3aa: ASSEIRDINYGYT; v_gene: TRBV2
CDR3aa: ASSQDGDSNQPQH; v_gene: TRBV4-3
CDR3aa: ASSSALGQVVDEQY; v_gene: TRBV27
CDR3aa: ASSQGGAGETQY; v_gene: TRBV4-1
CDR3aa: ASSDSRGISYNEQF; v_gene: TRBV2
CDR3aa: ASSVAYGRVSPLH; v_gene: TRBV9
CDR3aa: ASSYEVSYEQY; v_gene: TRBV6-5
CDR3aa: ASSPGADYEQY; v_gene: TRBV7-7
CDR3aa: ASSLGPGPPDTQY; v_gene: TRBV7-2
CDR3aa: SVETTLNSGSEQF; v_gene: TRBV29-1
CDR3aa: ASSQDRANTGELF; v_gene: TRBV4-3
CDR3aa: ASSLATQSPYEQY; v_gene: TRBV7-2
CDR3aa: ASSIREVISNQPQH; v_gene: TRBV19
CDR3aa: AWSRGVRTEAF; v_gene: TRBV30
CDR3aa: ASSPTASGPYEQY; v_gene: TRBV4-3